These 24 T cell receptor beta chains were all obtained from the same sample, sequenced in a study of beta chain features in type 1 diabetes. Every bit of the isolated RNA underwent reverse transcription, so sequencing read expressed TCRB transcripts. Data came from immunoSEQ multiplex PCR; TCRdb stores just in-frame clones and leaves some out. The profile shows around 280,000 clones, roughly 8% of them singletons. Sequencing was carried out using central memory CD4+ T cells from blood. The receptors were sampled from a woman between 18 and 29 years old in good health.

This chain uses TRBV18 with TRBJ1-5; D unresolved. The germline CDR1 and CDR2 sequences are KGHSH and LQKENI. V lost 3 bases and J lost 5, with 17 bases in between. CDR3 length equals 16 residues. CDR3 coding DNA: TGTGCCAGCTCACCCGCGGGTGCGAGGACCGATCAGCCCCAGCATTTT. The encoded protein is CASSPAGARTDQPQHF. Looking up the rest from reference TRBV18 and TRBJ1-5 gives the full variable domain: NAGVMQNPRHLVRRRGQEARLRCSPMKGHSHVYWYRQLPEEGLKFMVYLQKENIIDESGMPKERFSAEFPKEGPSILRIQQVVRGDSAAYFCASSPAGARTDQPQHFGDGTRLSIL.

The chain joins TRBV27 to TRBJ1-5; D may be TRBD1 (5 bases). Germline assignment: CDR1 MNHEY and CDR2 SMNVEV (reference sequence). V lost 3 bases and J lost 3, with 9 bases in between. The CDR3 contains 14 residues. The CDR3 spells CASSFGASNQPQHF. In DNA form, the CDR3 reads TGTGCCAGCAGTTTTGGGGCCTCCAATCAGCCCCAGCATTTT.

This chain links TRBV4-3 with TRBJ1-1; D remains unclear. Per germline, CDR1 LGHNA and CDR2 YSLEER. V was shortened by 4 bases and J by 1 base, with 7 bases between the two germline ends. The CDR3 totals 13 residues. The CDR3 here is CASSPDGNTEAFF. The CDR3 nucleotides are TGCGCCAGCAGCCCGGACGGGAACACTGAAGCTTTCTTT.

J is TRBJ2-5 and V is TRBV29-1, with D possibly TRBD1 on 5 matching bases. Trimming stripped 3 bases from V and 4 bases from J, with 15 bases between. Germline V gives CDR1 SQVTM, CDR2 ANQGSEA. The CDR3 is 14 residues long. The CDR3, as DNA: TGCAGCGTTGATCTGCAGGGAAGGGGAGAGACCCAGTACTTC. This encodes CSVDLQGRGETQYF.

The CDR3 sequence: CASSDSGETQYF. CDR3 bases: TGCGCCAGCAGTGACAGCGGAGAGACCCAGTACTTC. V is TRBV10-2 and J is TRBJ2-5; maybe TRBD2 (5 bases). Germline-derived CDR1 and CDR2 are WSHSY and SAAADI. There are 12 residues in the CDR3. Trimming took off 3 bases at V and 4 bases at J, with 6 bases between the two ends.

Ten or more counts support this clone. DNA of the CDR3: TGCGCCAGCAGCCAGTCCCAGGGAGGGCCCTACAATGAGCAGTTCTTC. This encodes CASSQSQGGPYNEQFF. The rearrangement uses TRBV4-1 and TRBJ2-1; 7 positions agree with TRBD2. Unmatched junction bases numbered 7, after V lost 3 bases and J lost 2 bases. The CDR3 is made up of 16 amino acids. Germline values: CDR1 MGHRA, CDR2 YSYEKL.

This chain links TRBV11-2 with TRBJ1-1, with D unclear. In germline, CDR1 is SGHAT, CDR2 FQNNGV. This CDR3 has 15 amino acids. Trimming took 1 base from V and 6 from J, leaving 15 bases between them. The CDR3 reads CASSLAADERSEAFF. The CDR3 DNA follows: TGTGCCAGCAGCTTAGCGGCCGACGAGAGGTCTGAAGCTTTCTTT.

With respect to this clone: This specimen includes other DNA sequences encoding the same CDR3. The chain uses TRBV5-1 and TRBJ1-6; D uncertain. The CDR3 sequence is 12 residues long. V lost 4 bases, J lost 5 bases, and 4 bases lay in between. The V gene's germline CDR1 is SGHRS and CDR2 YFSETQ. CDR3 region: CASSLDNSPLHF. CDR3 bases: TGCGCCAGCAGCCTCGATAATTCACCCCTCCACTTT.

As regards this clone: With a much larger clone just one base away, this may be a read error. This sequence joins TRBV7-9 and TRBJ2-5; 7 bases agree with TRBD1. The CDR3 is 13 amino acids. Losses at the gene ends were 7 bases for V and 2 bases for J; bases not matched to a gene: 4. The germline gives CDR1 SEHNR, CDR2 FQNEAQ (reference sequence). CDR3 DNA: TGTGCCAGCAACTGGGACAGTCAAGAGACCCAGTACTTC. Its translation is CASNWDSQETQYF.

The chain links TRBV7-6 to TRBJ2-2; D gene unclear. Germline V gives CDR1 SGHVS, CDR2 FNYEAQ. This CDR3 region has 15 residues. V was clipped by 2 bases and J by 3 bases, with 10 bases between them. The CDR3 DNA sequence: TGTGCCAGCAGCTTATTTTCGGCAGACACCGGGGAGCTGTTTTTT. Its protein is CASSLFSADTGELFF.

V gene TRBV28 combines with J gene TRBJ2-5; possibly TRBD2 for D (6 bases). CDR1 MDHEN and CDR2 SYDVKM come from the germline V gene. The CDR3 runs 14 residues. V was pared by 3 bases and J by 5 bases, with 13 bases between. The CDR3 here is CASSFPGRIETQYF. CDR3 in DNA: TGTGCCAGCAGTTTCCCAGGGAGGATCGAGACCCAGTACTTC. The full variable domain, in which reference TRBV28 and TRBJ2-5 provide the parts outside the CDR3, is DVKVTQSSRYLVKRTGEKVFLECVQDMDHENMFWYRQDPGLGLRLIYFSYDVKMKEKGDIPEGYSVSREKKERFSLILESASTNQTSMYLCASSFPGRIETQYFGPGTRLLVL.

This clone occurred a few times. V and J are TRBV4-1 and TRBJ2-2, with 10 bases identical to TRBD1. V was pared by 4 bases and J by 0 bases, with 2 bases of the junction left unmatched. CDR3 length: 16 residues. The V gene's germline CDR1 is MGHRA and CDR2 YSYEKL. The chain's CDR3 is CASSLGQGTNTGELFF. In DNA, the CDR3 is TGCGCCAGCAGCCTGGGACAGGGGACGAACACCGGGGAGCTGTTTTTT.

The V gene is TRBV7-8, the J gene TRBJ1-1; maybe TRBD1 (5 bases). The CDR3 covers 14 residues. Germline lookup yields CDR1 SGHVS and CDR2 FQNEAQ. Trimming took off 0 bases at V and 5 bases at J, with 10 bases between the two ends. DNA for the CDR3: TGTGCCAGCAGCTTAGCGGGACCTAGGACTGAAGCTTTCTTT. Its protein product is CASSLAGPRTEAFF.

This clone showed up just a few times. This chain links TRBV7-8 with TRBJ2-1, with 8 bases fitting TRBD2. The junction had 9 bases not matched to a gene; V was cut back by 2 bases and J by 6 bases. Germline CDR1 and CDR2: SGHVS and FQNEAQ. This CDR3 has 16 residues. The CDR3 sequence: CASSLTEGREGNEQFF. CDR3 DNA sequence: TGTGCCAGCAGCTTAACGGAGGGTCGGGAGGGCAATGAGCAGTTCTTC.

The CDR3 is CASGGSLRDKNIQYF. In DNA, the CDR3 is TGTGCCAGCGGGGGATCCTTAAGGGACAAAAACATTCAGTACTTC. This sequence joins TRBV2 and TRBJ2-4, with D possibly being TRBD1 or TRBD2 (5 bases each). CDR3 length equals 15 residues. Germline V gene sequence: CDR1 SNHLY, CDR2 FYNNEI. Trimming shortened V by 8 bases and J by 3 bases, and 17 bases separated the two germline ends. Using reference TRBV2 and TRBJ2-4 for the parts outside the CDR3, the full variable domain is EPEVTQTPSHQVTQMGQEVILRCVPISNHLYFYWYRQILGQKVEFLVSFYNNEISEKSEIFDDQFSVERPDGSNFTLKIRSTKLEDSAMYFCASGGSLRDKNIQYFGAGTRLSVL.

Here the CDR3 reads CASSLPAGMGEQFF. The DNA for the CDR3 is TGCGCCAGCAGCTTGCCGGCTGGGATGGGTGAGCAGTTCTTC. The chain recombines TRBV5-1 with TRBJ2-1; no definite D call. V lost 1 base and J 9 bases, leaving 14 bases between the germline ends. This CDR3 has 14 amino acids. The V gene's germline CDR1 is SGHRS and CDR2 YFSETQ.

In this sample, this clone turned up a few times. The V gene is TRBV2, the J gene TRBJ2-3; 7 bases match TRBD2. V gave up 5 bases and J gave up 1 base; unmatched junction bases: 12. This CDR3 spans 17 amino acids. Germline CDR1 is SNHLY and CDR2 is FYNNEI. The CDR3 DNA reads TGTGCCAGCAGTACCAGCCCGCGGGAGTATCGCACAGATACGCAGTATTTT. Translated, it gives CASSTSPREYRTDTQYF.

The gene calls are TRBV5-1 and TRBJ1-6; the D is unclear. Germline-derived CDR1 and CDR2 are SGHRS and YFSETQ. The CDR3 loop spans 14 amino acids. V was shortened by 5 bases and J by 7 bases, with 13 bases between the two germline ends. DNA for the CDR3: TGCGCCAGCAGAGAGGTGGCAGGAAATTCACCCCTCCACTTT. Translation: CASREVAGNSPLHF.

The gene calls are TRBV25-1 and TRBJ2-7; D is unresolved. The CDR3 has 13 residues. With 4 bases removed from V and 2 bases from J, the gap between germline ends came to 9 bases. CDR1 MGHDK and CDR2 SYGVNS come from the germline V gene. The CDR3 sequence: CASSVAGTYEQYF. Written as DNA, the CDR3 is TGTGCCAGCAGTGTGGCTGGGACCTACGAGCAGTACTTC.

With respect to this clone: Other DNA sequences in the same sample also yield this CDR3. The CDR3 sequence: CASSLAGLQETQYF. In nucleotides, the CDR3 is TGTGCCAGCAGCTTAGCAGGACTACAAGAGACCCAGTACTTC. The rearrangement uses TRBV7-2 and TRBJ2-5, with D possibly being TRBD2 (6 bases). CDR1 SGHTA and CDR2 FQGNSA come from the germline V gene. Trimming removed 0 bases from V and 2 bases from J, with 7 bases in between. CDR3 length: 14 residues. Supplemented by reference TRBV7-2 and TRBJ2-5, the full variable domain reads GAGVSQSPSNKVTEKGKDVELRCDPISGHTALYWYRQSLGQGLEFLIYFQGNSAPDKSGLPSDRFSAERTGGSVSTLTIQRTQQEDSAVYLCASSLAGLQETQYFGPGTRLLVL.

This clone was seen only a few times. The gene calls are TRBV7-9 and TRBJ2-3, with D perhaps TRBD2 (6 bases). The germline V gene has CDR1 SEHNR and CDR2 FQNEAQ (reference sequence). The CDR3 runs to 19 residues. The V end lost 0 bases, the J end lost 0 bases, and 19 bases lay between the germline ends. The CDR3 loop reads CASSLAGRGRRLSTDTQYF. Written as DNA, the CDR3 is TGTGCCAGCAGCTTAGCGGGGCGGGGTCGAAGACTTAGCACAGATACGCAGTATTTT.

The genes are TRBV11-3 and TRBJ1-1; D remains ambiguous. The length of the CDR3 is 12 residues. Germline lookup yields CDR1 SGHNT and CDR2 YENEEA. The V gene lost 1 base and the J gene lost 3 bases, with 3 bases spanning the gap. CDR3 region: CASSLAYTEAFF. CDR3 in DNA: TGTGCCAGCAGCTTAGCGTACACTGAAGCTTTCTTT.

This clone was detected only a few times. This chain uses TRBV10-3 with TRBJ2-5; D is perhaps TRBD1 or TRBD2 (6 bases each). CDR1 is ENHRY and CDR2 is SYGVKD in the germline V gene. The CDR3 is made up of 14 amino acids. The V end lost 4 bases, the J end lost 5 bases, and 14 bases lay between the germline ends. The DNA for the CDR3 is TGTGCCATCAGTGTTGGGGGCGGAGGGGAGACCCAGTACTTC. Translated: CAISVGGGGETQYF.

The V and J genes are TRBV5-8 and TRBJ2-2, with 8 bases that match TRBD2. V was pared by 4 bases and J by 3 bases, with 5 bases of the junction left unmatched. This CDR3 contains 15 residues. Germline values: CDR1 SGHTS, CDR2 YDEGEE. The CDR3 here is CASSRAGAYTGELFF. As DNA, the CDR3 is TGTGCCAGCAGCCGAGCGGGAGCGTACACCGGGGAGCTGTTTTTT.